Listed below are T cell receptor beta chains from one sample, sequenced in a study of identical twins. TCRdb independently ran MiXCR on the 5' RACE reads; one entry per CDR3 protein. The sample holds about 470,000 distinct CDR3 sequences; around 24% are singletons and the top ten take 2.9%. This same sample was also taken into another study, of T cells expressing NK-cell markers.

Material for sequencing was CD4+ T cells sorted from blood. The receptors derive from a woman aged 18-30 years in good health. Each CDR3 is given without its conserved first and last residue. D genes are given only for firm matches.

TRBV4-2	-	TRBJ2-1	ASSQDQGFWAHNEQF
TRBV12-3/TRBV12-4	TRBD1	TRBJ1-2	ASRGQGTSYGYT
TRBV7-2	-	TRBJ2-2	ASSLAQNTGELF
TRBV5-1	-	TRBJ2-5	ASSLARGLETQY
TRBV7-8	-	TRBJ2-5	ASSLAGRQTQY
TRBV12-3/TRBV12-4	-	TRBJ1-4	ASSFSQSVF
TRBV12-3/TRBV12-4	TRBD1	TRBJ2-5	ASSPLTGGSPQY
TRBV11-2	-	TRBJ2-7	ASSLLGTVYEQY
TRBV5-1	TRBD2	TRBJ2-7	ASSLGLAGMYYEQY
TRBV5-5	TRBD1	TRBJ2-2	ASSRDRRTGELF
TRBV10-3	TRBD1	TRBJ2-7	AIADRGYYEQY
TRBV29-1	TRBD1	TRBJ1-2	SVAGGSYGYT
TRBV5-1	-	TRBJ2-1	ASSLGTNEQF
TRBV3-1	-	TRBJ1-1	ASSQGALNTEAF
TRBV20-1	-	TRBJ2-5	SARDGKTQETQY
TRBV7-3	TRBD2	TRBJ2-2	ASSPRAAGVDTGELF
TRBV5-1	TRBD1	TRBJ2-1	ASSATDRDNEQF
TRBV2	-	TRBJ2-2	AILWLRGTGELF
TRBV15	-	TRBJ2-1	ATSREGRSGEQF
TRBV18	-	TRBJ1-1	ASSPPSRTEAF
TRBV5-5	TRBD1	TRBJ1-2	ASSLAAGGSNYGYT
TRBV29-1	-	TRBJ1-1	SVLDPTAYTEAF
TRBV6-1	TRBD2	TRBJ2-1	ASYKVAGASEQF
TRBV5-6	-	TRBJ2-3	ASSIGVERASTDTQY
TRBV6-1	TRBD2	TRBJ2-7	ASGGTSGSYEQY
TRBV28	-	TRBJ2-3	ASSWPGYYDTDTQY
TRBV10-2	TRBD1	TRBJ1-1	ASRRGPEGPAF
TRBV20-1	TRBD1	TRBJ2-7	SARGAGTGSSYEQY
TRBV6-2/TRBV6-3	-	TRBJ2-5	ASSYRADRETQY
TRBV12-3/TRBV12-4	-	TRBJ2-5	ASSLGGDGQETQY
TRBV20-1	-	TRBJ1-1	SASPDSRNTEAF
TRBV7-2	-	TRBJ2-3	ASSYPSTDTQY
TRBV12-3/TRBV12-4	TRBD1	TRBJ2-7	ASSLGTGRYEQY
TRBV5-6	-	TRBJ2-5	ASSFRDSAETQY
TRBV20-1	TRBD2	TRBJ2-3	SAHRASGSTDTQY
TRBV10-3	TRBD1	TRBJ2-1	AISEGQGRF
TRBV12-3/TRBV12-4	TRBD2	TRBJ2-2	ASGRAGAGGELF